This T cell receptor (beta chain) was profiled in a study of blood T cells in healthy people across ages. This CDR3 has 16 amino acids. V dropped 5 bases and J dropped 8; count of bases not matched to a gene: 11. The V gene's germline CDR1 is SGHAT and CDR2 FQNNGV. No fewer than 6 million PBMCs went into each sample. A sample-barcoded 5' primer and a J-beta primer mix were used in a second PCR of about 7 to 12 cycles. One entry per CDR3 protein results from TCRdb running MiXCR on the 5' RACE reads. The data show over 1,200,000 distinct CDR3 sequences, with 59% seen just once and over 5% held by the top ten.

The chain employs TRBV11-2 and TRBJ1-4; 10 bases are a match to TRBD1. The origin of this receptor is a man aged 18 to 29 in good health. Sequenced: blood. The CDR3 region has the DNA TGTGCCAGCAGCCCCGCAGGACAGGGGGACGGGGAAAAACTGTTTTTT. Translating gives CASSPAGQGDGEKLFF.